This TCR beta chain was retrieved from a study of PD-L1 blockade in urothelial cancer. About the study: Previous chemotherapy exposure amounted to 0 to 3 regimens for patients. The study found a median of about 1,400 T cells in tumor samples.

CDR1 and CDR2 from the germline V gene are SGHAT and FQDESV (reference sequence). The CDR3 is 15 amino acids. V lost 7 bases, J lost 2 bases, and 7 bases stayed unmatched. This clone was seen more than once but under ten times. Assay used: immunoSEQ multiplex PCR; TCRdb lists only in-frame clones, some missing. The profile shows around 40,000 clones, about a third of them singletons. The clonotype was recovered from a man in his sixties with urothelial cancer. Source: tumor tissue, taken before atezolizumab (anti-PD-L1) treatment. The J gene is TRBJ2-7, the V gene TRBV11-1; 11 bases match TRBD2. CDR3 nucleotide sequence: TGTGCCAGCACCCCCGGGACTAGCGGAACCTACGAGCAGTACTTC. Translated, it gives CASTPGTSGTYEQYF.